This T cell receptor beta chain is from a study of cytomegalovirus exposure and HLA in healthy donors. Generated by immunoSEQ multiplex PCR, the TCRdb table keeps only in-frame clones and is missing some. The sample includes approximately 200,000 clones, approximately 88% seen only once; the top ten take 6% to 9%. Study results and limitations: According to the study, about 180 TCR beta chains were cytomegalovirus-associated.

CDR3 length: 14 residues. In germline, CDR1 is SGHRS, CDR2 YFSETQ. The junction had 3 bases not matched to a gene; V was cut back by 4 bases and J by 1 base. Donors came from a validation cohort of over a hundred subjects, distinct from the first 666-subject cohort. As for this clone: Its specificity is not known.

The sequence came from a man aged 18 to 29 in good health and CMV-seropositive. Sequenced material: PBMCs. V gene TRBV5-1 combines with J gene TRBJ2-3; TRBD1 aligns across 7 bases. The CDR3 is CASSVDRGTDTQYF. The CDR3 nucleotides read TGCGCCAGCAGCGTAGACAGGGGCACAGATACGCAGTATTTT.